The clone carrying this T cell receptor (beta chain) turned up a few times. Using its own MiXCR run on the 5' RACE reads, TCRdb lists one record per CDR3 protein. The sample has roughly 510,000 distinct CDR3 sequences; roughly a sixth are singletons. The data belong to a study of T-cell memory formation after mild COVID-19. This CDR3 is 17 amino acids long. J gave up 0 bases and V 5 bases, and 11 bases lay outside the gene matches. CDR1 is SEHNR, CDR2 FQNEAQ, per germline (reference sequence). Input material: PBMCs or a T cell subset sorted from them (not recorded which). The J gene is TRBJ2-5, the V gene TRBV7-9; TRBD2 matches 8 bases. The receptor was derived from an adult woman who had mild COVID-19 (a few samples of this study predate the infection). Cell type and time point are not known. The DNA of the CDR3 is TGTGCCAGCAGCGCCCCCCCGGCTAGCGGGTACCAAGAGACCCAGTACTTC. It specifies CASSAPPASGYQETQYF.